This T cell receptor beta chain is drawn from a study of control samples from healthy donors and cancer patients. The CDR3 runs to 16 residues. With V trimmed by 4 bases and J by 5 bases, 12 bases remained unmatched. CDR1 is SGHRS and CDR2 is YFSETQ in the germline V gene. TCRdb's table, derived via immunoSEQ multiplex PCR, lists solely in-frame clones and lacks some. Of under 75,000 clones in the sample, 75% to 95% were seen once. The receptor comes from a woman between 45 and 60 years old with colorectal cancer. Sequencing was performed on PBMCs. The chain uses TRBV5-1 and TRBJ2-5, with TRBD2 matching over 9 bases. CDR3 sequence reads: CASSLGAGGPSETQYF. The DNA of the CDR3 is TGCGCCAGCAGCCTCGGTGCGGGGGGGCCGTCGGAGACCCAGTACTTC.